This T cell receptor beta chain is from a study of neoadjuvant anti-PD-1 for oral cavity cancer. As for the study in general: Patients without progression got a fourth dose around day 43.

Germline CDR1 is SGHVS and CDR2 is FQNEAQ. CDR3 length: 15 amino acids. Trimming took 0 bases from V and 8 from J, leaving 16 bases between them. The method was immunoSEQ multiplex PCR; TCRdb's version includes in-frame clones alone and lacks a portion of them. The table lists around 60,000 clones, under 85% of them singletons. Whole-study results and caveats: Treg/Th17 ratio rose with pretreatment blood and fell with post-treatment tumor TCRbeta clonality.

This clone appeared a single time. Antigen unknown. The patients had HPV-negative, locally advanced oral cavity squamous cell carcinoma. The clonotype originates from a person aged 35-79 years with oral cavity squamous cell carcinoma. The rearrangement uses TRBV7-8 and TRBJ1-1; TRBD1 might be the D (5 bases). Here the sequenced sample was PBMCs, taken before nivolumab (anti-PD-1) treatment. CDR3 nucleotide sequence: TGTGCCAGCAGCTTAGCGCTAGGGCAGGGTCTCGAAGCTTTCTTT. Translation gives CASSLALGQGLEAFF.